This T cell receptor (beta chain) came from a study of T-cell reconstitution after alpha-beta-depleted transplantation in children. The germline CDR1 and CDR2 sequences are SQVTM and ANQGSEA. V was pared by 4 bases and J by 5 bases, with 15 bases between. CDR3 length: 13 residues. This clonotype occurred many times. As it was prepared, the TCRbeta library received unique molecular identifiers. TCRdb reanalysed the PCR reads using MiXCR and keeps one entry per CDR3 protein. The table shows about 92,000 distinct CDR3 sequences, with 12% occurring only once. The sequence derives from a human donor who donated a stem cell graft to a child with inherited bone marrow failure. Sequencing used PBMCs from the stem cell graft donor, obtained from the stem cell graft. This chain links TRBV29-1 with TRBJ2-7; D possibly uses TRBD1 or TRBD2 (5 bases each). CDR3 sequence (DNA): TGCAGCGTTGTTGCAGGGAGATCCCACGAGCAGTACTTC. Its translation: CSVVAGRSHEQYF.